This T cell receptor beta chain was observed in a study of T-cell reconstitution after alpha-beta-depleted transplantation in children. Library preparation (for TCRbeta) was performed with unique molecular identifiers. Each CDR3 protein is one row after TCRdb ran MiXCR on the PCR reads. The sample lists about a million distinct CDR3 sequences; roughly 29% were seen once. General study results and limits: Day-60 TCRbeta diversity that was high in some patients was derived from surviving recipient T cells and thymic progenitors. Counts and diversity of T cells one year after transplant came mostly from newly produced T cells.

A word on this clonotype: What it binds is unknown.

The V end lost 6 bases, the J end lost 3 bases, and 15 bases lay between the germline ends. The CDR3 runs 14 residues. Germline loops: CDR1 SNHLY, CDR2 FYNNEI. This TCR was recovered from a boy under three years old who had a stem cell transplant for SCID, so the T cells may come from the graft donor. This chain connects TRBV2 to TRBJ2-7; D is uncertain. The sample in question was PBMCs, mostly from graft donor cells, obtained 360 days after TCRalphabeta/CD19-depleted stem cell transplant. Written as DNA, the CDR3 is TGTGCCAGCAGCTTTCGGCTATATGGCTACGAGCAGTACTTC. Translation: CASSFRLYGYEQYF. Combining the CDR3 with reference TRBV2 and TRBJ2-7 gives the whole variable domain EPEVTQTPSHQVTQMGQEVILRCVPISNHLYFYWYRQILGQKVEFLVSFYNNEISEKSEIFDDQFSVERPDGSNFTLKIRSTKLEDSAMYFCASSFRLYGYEQYFGPGTRLTVT.